This paragraph covers one TCR beta chain sequence. How the authors handled the data: Counts of nucleated cells, estimated from reference gene primer amplification, were obtained. Clones were sequenced by immunoSEQ multiplex PCR, and TCRdb holds only the in-frame ones, with some missing. That table supplies the V and J calls and clone size; D and trimming were determined from the DNA. The table shows around 25,000 clones, with roughly nine tenths occurring only once. This specimen belongs to a study of blood T cell repertoires in COVID-19. The CDR3 totals 13 residues. The V call is TRBV21-1, the J call TRBJ2-3; TRBD1 is taken as the D call from the table, unchecked against the DNA. TRBV21-1 is a listed pseudogene. The origin of this receptor is a human donor in a cohort sampled during active COVID-19. The sequencing input was peripheral blood. This CDR3 is CFTPDRGTDTQYF. The CDR3 nucleotides read TGTTTTACCCCGGACAGGGGCACAGATACGCAGTATTTT.